This passage covers 10 T cell receptor beta chains from one sample sequenced in a study of blood T cell repertoires in COVID-19. Repertoires were generated with immunoSEQ multiplex PCR, while TCRdb's copy carries only in-frame clones and drops some. The sample shows roughly 190,000 clones, less than 95% of them seen only once. Sample: peripheral blood. All receptors derive from a man aged 25-45 years with COVID-19, enrolled during active disease.

The J gene is TRBJ1-1, the V gene TRBV5-1; 11 positions agree with TRBD1. The CDR3 has 17 amino acids. The germline V gene has CDR1 SGHRS and CDR2 YFSETQ. With V trimmed by 0 bases and J by 6 bases, 10 bases remained unmatched. CDR3 bases: TGCGCCAGCAGCTTGGTTCTTTTGGGACAGGGGGAATCTGAAGCTTTCTTT. It yields the protein CASSLVLLGQGESEAFF.

This clone showed up just once. The J gene is TRBJ2-1, the V gene TRBV6-6; 8 bases fit TRBD1. There are 17 residues in the CDR3. Germline assignment: CDR1 MNHNY and CDR2 SVGAGI (reference sequence). With V trimmed by 6 bases and J by 7 bases, 17 bases remained unmatched. This chain's CDR3 is CASSRGPDRVMWNEQFF. Written as DNA, the CDR3 is TGTGCCAGCAGCCGAGGGCCGGACAGGGTAATGTGGAATGAGCAGTTCTTC.

The CDR3 loop reads CASSPPFVGAGETQYF. CDR3 bases: TGTGCCAGCTCACCACCTTTCGTGGGGGCCGGGGAGACCCAGTACTTC. This chain uses TRBV18 with TRBJ2-5; weak D call: TRBD1 (6 bases). Germline V gene data show CDR1 as KGHSH and CDR2 as LQKENI. V lost 0 bases, J lost 5 bases, and 16 bases lay in between. This CDR3 has 16 amino acids.

The V gene is TRBV11-1, the J gene TRBJ2-3; 8 bases agree with TRBD1. The germline V gene encodes CDR1 SGHAT and CDR2 FQDESV (reference sequence). V lost 4 bases to trimming and J lost 1 base; unmatched junction nucleotides: 7. The CDR3 covers 16 residues. For the CDR3, the DNA is TGTGCCAGCAGCTCTCCGTTGACAGGGGGCACAGATACGCAGTATTTT. Residues: CASSSPLTGGTDTQYF. Complete variable domain (other parts from reference TRBV11-1 and TRBJ2-3): EAEVAQSPRYKITEKSQAVAFWCDPISGHATLYWYRQILGQGPELLVQFQDESVVDDSQLPKDRFSAERLKGVDSTLKIQPAELGDSAMYLCASSSPLTGGTDTQYFGPGTRLTVL.

The chain couples TRBV2 to TRBJ2-2, with unresolved D. The CDR3 contains 14 residues. The germline CDR1 and CDR2 sequences are SNHLY and FYNNEI. Deletions cut 4 bases from V and 1 base from J, with 7 bases between. The DNA for the CDR3 is TGTGCCAGCAGTGTTCAGCGGAACACCGGGGAGCTGTTTTTT. This gives the protein CASSVQRNTGELFF. The full variable domain, its missing parts supplied by reference TRBV2 and TRBJ2-2, is EPEVTQTPSHQVTQMGQEVILRCVPISNHLYFYWYRQILGQKVEFLVSFYNNEISEKSEIFDDQFSVERPDGSNFTLKIRSTKLEDSAMYFCASSVQRNTGELFFGEGSRLTVL.

The J gene is TRBJ1-2, the V gene TRBV2; 8 positions agree with TRBD1. V lost 5 bases to trimming and J lost 4 bases; unmatched junction nucleotides: 3. The CDR3 spans 13 residues. CDR1 is SNHLY, CDR2 FYNNEI, per germline. The CDR3 reads CASSFTGGYGYTF. The CDR3, as DNA: TGTGCCAGCAGTTTCACAGGGGGCTATGGCTACACCTTC.

The chain has TRBV3-1 (or the pseudogene TRBV3-2) and TRBJ2-7, with D maybe TRBD2 (7 bases). The germline V gene encodes CDR1 LGHDT and CDR2 YNNKEL (reference sequence). Trimming stripped 4 bases from V and 2 bases from J, with 12 bases between. This CDR3 is 14 amino acids long. The DNA of the CDR3 is TGTGCCAGCAGCCCCGAGGGGGGGGCCTACGAGCAGTACTTC. This translates into CASSPEGGAYEQYF.

The J gene is TRBJ1-1, the V gene TRBV9; the D is unclear. Trimming took off 2 bases at V and 5 bases at J, with 10 bases between the two ends. CDR3 length equals 13 residues. CDR1 is SGDLS and CDR2 is YYNGEE in the germline V gene. CDR3 DNA sequence: TGTGCCAGCAGCGTTACAGAGGGAACTGAAGCTTTCTTT. Translating gives CASSVTEGTEAFF.

This chain joins TRBV5-6 and TRBJ1-2, with a tentative D call TRBD1 (6 bases). This CDR3 is built from 14 residues. Germline CDR1 and CDR2: SGHDT and YYEEEE. V was clipped by 5 bases and J by 1 base, with 12 bases between them. The CDR3 DNA reads as TGTGCCAGCAGACCGACAGGAGATAACTATGGCTACACCTTC. Its translation is CASRPTGDNYGYTF.

This chain connects TRBV5-1 to TRBJ2-1, with D tentatively TRBD1 (6 bases). Germline values: CDR1 SGHRS, CDR2 YFSETQ. Trimming removed 6 bases at V and 6 bases at J, with 7 bases between. The CDR3 spans 11 residues. The CDR3 region has the DNA TGCGCCAGCACCAGGGGCAATGAGCAGTTCTTC. Translation gives CASTRGNEQFF.